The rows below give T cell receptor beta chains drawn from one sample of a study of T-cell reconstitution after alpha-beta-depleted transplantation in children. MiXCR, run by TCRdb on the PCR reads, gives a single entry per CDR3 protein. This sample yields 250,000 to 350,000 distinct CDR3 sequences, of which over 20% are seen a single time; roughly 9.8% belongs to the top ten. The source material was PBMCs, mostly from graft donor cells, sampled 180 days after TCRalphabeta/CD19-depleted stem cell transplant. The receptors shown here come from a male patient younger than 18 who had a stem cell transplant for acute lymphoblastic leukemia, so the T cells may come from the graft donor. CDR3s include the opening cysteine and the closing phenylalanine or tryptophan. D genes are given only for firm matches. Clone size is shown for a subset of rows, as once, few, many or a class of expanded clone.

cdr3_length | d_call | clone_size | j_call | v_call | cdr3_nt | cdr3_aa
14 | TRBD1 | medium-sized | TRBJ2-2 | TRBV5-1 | TGCGCCAGCCGGACAGGGACGAACGCCGGGGAGCTGTTTTTT | CASRTGTNAGELFF
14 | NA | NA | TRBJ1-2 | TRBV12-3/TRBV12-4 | TGTGCCAGCAGTTTAGGGGGGCCCGGCTATGGCTACACCTTC | CASSLGGPGYGYTF
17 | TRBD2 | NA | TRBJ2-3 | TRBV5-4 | TGTGCCAGCAGCTTAGTCCGACTAGCGGGAGAAACAGATACGCAGTATTTT | CASSLVRLAGETDTQYF
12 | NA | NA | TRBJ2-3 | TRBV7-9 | TGTGCCAGCAATCCCAGCACAGATACGCAGTATTTT | CASNPSTDTQYF
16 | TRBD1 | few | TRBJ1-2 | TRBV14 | TGTGCCAGCAGCCAGTCCGGGACAGGGGTATCGGATGGCTACACCTTC | CASSQSGTGVSDGYTF
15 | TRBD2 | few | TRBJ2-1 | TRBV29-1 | TGCAGCGTGGTAACTAGCGGGGGAAGCTACAATGAGCAGTTCTTC | CSVVTSGGSYNEQFF
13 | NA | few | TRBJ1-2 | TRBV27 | TGTGCCAGCAGTTTATACCGGGGGCGCGGCTACACCTTC | CASSLYRGRGYTF
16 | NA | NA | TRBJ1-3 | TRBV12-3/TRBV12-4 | TGTGCCAGCAGATTCGCACCCTACAGTTCTGGAAACACCATATATTTT | CASRFAPYSSGNTIYF
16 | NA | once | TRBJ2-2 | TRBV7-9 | TGTGCCAGCAGCCACGGGACTTTCAGAACCACCGGGGAGCTGTTTTTT | CASSHGTFRTTGELFF
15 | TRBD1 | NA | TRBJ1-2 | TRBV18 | TGTGCCAGCTCATCCGGCGGGACAGCCAACTATGGCTACACCTTC | CASSSGGTANYGYTF
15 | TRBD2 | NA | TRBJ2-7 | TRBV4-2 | TGTGCCAGCAGCCAAGGACACGGGAGGGGCTACGAGCAGTACTTC | CASSQGHGRGYEQYF
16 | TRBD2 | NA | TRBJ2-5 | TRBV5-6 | TGTGCCAGCAGCGTTTATGCTAGCGGGAGAGTTAAGACCCAGTACTTC | CASSVYASGRVKTQYF
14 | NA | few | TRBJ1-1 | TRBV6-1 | TGTGCCAGCAGACCCCCCTACGGGAACACTGAAGCTTTCTTT | CASRPPYGNTEAFF
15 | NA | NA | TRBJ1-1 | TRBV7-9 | TGTGCCAGCAGCTCCACTAAAGGGGGGGGGAGTGAAGCTTTCTTT | CASSSTKGGGSEAFF
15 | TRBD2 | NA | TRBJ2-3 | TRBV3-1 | TGTGCCAGCAGGCTAGCGGGCCTTAGCACAGATACGCAGTATTTT | CASRLAGLSTDTQYF
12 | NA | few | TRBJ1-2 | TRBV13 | TGTGCCAGTTATAGGGGCCACTATGGCTACACCTTC | CASYRGHYGYTF
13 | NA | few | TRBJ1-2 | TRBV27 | TGTGCCAGCAAGCAGATCCACCTCTCTGGCTACACCTTC | CASKQIHLSGYTF
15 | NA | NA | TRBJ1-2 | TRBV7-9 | TGTGCCAGCAGCTTAGACAGGGTTCCTAACTATGGCTACACCTTC | CASSLDRVPNYGYTF
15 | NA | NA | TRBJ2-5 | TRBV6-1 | TGTGCCAGCAGGTTTGGAGGTGACAGAAGAGAGACCCAGTACTTC | CASRFGGDRRETQYF
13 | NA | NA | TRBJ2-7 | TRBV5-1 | TGCGCCAGCCGCAGGACAGCCTCCTACGAGCAGTACTTC | CASRRTASYEQYF
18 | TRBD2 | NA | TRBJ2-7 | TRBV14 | TGTGCCAGCAGCCACCTCATCGGAGGACTAGCGGGGACCTACGAGCAGTACTTC | CASSHLIGGLAGTYEQYF
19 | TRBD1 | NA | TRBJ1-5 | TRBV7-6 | TGTGCCAGCAGCCCAGTCCCATACCCCGGGACAGGGGGCTATCAGCCCCAGCATTTT | CASSPVPYPGTGGYQPQHF
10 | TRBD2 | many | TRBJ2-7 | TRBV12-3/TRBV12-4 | TGTGCCAGCAGTAGCGGGAATCAGTACTTC | CASSSGNQYF
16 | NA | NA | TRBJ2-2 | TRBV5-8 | TGTGCCAGCAGCTTAAACACGTTCGCGAACACCGGGGAGCTGTTTTTT | CASSLNTFANTGELFF